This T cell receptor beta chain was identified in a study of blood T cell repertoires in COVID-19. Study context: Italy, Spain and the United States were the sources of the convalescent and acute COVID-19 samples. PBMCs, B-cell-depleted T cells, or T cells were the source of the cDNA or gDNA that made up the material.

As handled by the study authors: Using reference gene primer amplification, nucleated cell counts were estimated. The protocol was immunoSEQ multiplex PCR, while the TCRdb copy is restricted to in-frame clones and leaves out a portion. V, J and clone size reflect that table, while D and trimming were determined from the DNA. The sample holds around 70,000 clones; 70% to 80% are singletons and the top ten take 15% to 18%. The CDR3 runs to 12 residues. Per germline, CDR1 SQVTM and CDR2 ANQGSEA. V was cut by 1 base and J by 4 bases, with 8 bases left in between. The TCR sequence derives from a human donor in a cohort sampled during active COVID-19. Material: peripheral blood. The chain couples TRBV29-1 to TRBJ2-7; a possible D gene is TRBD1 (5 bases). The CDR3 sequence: CSVEGTHYEQYF. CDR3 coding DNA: TGCAGCGTTGAAGGGACACATTACGAGCAGTACTTC.